This T cell receptor beta chain was profiled in a study of T cell responses to AZD1222 COVID-19 vaccine. Clones were sequenced by immunoSEQ multiplex PCR, and TCRdb holds only the in-frame ones, with some missing. The sample includes under 70,000 clones, roughly three quarters of them seen just once. The CDR3 runs 16 residues. The V end lost 0 bases, the J end lost 3 bases, and 11 bases lay between the germline ends. From germline, CDR1 is LGHDT and CDR2 YNNKEL (reference sequence). The J gene is TRBJ1-4, the V gene TRBV3-1 (or the pseudogene TRBV3-2); no definite D call. Sequenced here: peripheral blood, sampled 28 days after the second AZD1222 dose. The TCR comes from an adult who received the AZD1222 COVID-19 vaccine. The CDR3 bases are TGTGCCAGCAGCCAAGATAACTACCAGCCTAATGAAAAACTGTTTTTT. Its protein is CASSQDNYQPNEKLFF.